These T cell receptor beta chains were read from a single sample in a study of human T cells and chemical hapten exposure. One entry per CDR3 protein, called by TCRdb with MiXCR from the RACE reads. The sample lists 75,000 to 90,000 distinct CDR3 sequences, 12% occurring once. The specimen comprised whole blood, sampled in connection with sensitization to the hapten diphenylcyclopropenone (DPC). The receptors come from a woman aged 60-75 years with alopecia areata. Some clones in this sample may be carry-over from other donors' samples. Both conserved end residues are part of each CDR3. Fields, in order: V gene, clone size, J gene, D gene, CDR3 protein, CDR3 DNA. D genes are given only for firm matches. Not every row has a clone size; where given, it reads once, few, many or a size class.

V gene: TRBV9
clone size: medium-sized
J gene: TRBJ2-7
D gene: TRBD1
CDR3 protein: CASSATGGEQYF
CDR3 DNA: TGTGCCAGCAGCGCAACAGGGGGCGAGCAGTACTTC

V gene: TRBV2
clone size: many
J gene: TRBJ1-2
D gene: TRBD1
CDR3 protein: CASSEWGGQAKTNYGYTF
CDR3 DNA: TGTGCCAGCAGTGAATGGGGGGGACAGGCCAAAACTAACTATGGCTACACCTTC

V gene: TRBV29-1
clone size: NA
J gene: TRBJ2-2
D gene: TRBD2
CDR3 protein: CSVDPGPGLANTGELFF
CDR3 DNA: TGCAGCGTTGATCCCGGACCGGGACTAGCTAACACCGGGGAGCTGTTTTTT

V gene: TRBV2
clone size: few
J gene: TRBJ1-2
D gene: NA
CDR3 protein: CASSEGQSYGYTF
CDR3 DNA: TGTGCCAGCAGCGAAGGACAGTCGTATGGCTACACCTTC

V gene: TRBV5-4
clone size: few
J gene: TRBJ1-2
D gene: NA
CDR3 protein: CASTPPGLRGIRSGYTF
CDR3 DNA: TGTGCCAGCACCCCGCCCGGTCTAAGGGGGATTCGGAGTGGCTACACCTTC

V gene: TRBV5-1
clone size: many
J gene: TRBJ2-7
D gene: TRBD2
CDR3 protein: CASSLGLAGPLGEQYF
CDR3 DNA: TGCGCCAGCAGCTTGGGACTAGCGGGACCCCTCGGCGAGCAGTACTTC

V gene: TRBV29-1
clone size: many
J gene: TRBJ2-7
D gene: TRBD2
CDR3 protein: CSVEGGRGPLDEQYF
CDR3 DNA: TGCAGCGTTGAAGGCGGGAGGGGGCCTTTAGACGAGCAGTACTTC

V gene: TRBV27
clone size: NA
J gene: TRBJ2-3
D gene: NA
CDR3 protein: CASSGTGHSTDTQYF
CDR3 DNA: TGTGCCAGCAGTGGGACTGGACATAGCACAGATACGCAGTATTTT

V gene: TRBV18
clone size: few
J gene: TRBJ2-5
D gene: TRBD1
CDR3 protein: CASSPTGDRGETQYF
CDR3 DNA: TGTGCCAGCTCACCTACCGGGGACAGGGGTGAGACCCAGTACTTC

V gene: TRBV12-5
clone size: many
J gene: TRBJ2-2
D gene: NA
CDR3 protein: CASGLWVNGELFF
CDR3 DNA: TGTGCTAGTGGTTTGTGGGTAAACGGGGAGCTGTTTTTT

V gene: TRBV7-3
clone size: NA
J gene: TRBJ1-1
D gene: NA
CDR3 protein: CASRLQGDTEAFF
CDR3 DNA: TGTGCCAGCAGGTTGCAAGGGGACACTGAAGCTTTCTTT

V gene: TRBV11-2
clone size: NA
J gene: TRBJ1-1
D gene: NA
CDR3 protein: CASSLEPMNTEAFF
CDR3 DNA: TGTGCCAGCAGCTTGGAACCGATGAACACTGAAGCTTTCTTT

V gene: TRBV6-2/TRBV6-3
clone size: few
J gene: TRBJ1-2
D gene: TRBD1
CDR3 protein: CASSHRDSYGYTF
CDR3 DNA: TGTGCCAGCAGCCACCGGGACAGCTATGGCTACACCTTC

V gene: TRBV20-1
clone size: many
J gene: TRBJ2-1
D gene: NA
CDR3 protein: CSARDSRLTTGDEQFF
CDR3 DNA: TGCAGTGCTAGAGATTCAAGACTAACCACGGGCGATGAGCAGTTCTTC

V gene: TRBV11-2
clone size: few
J gene: TRBJ2-3
D gene: NA
CDR3 protein: CASSLMAATDTQYF
CDR3 DNA: TGTGCCAGCAGCTTAATGGCAGCAACAGATACGCAGTATTTT